The entry below gives a single T cell receptor beta chain sequence along with its context. Its specificity is unknown. The PCR made use of 60 Vbeta and 13 Jbeta primers. Method: immunoSEQ multiplex PCR; TCRdb's copy keeps in-frame clones and lacks some. This table holds 90,000 to 120,000 clones, 81% found once. The data stem from a study of cytomegalovirus exposure and HLA in healthy donors. Background on the study: An earlier analysis identified more than 95 million unique TCR beta sequences in about 190 million T cells. HLA-typed donors contributed some 83 million unique TCRs, which were held in an early data release. Notes on the study in general: It was taken for granted in presence/absence analyses that sequencing depth across donors was roughly uniform.

The CDR3 length is 15 residues. Germline CDR1 is MGHRA and CDR2 is YSYEKL. The V end was cut by 1 base, the J end by 0 bases, with 7 bases between. The sample taken for sequencing was PBMCs. The rearrangement joins TRBV4-1 to TRBJ2-1, with D hard to call. This TCR derives from a young man in good health and CMV-seronegative. Here the CDR3 reads CASSQVRSSYNEQFF. The DNA for the CDR3 is TGCGCCAGCAGCCAAGTGCGGAGCTCCTACAATGAGCAGTTCTTC.